The next 2 T cell receptor beta chains were all read from a single sample in a study of T cell responses to AZD1222 COVID-19 vaccine. Assay: immunoSEQ multiplex PCR; the TCRdb copy retains only in-frame clones and omits some. The data show around 120,000 clones, approximately 84% seen once. Sequenced material: peripheral blood, taken on day 0 of AZD1222 vaccination. All receptors come from an adult in good health.

The rearrangement links TRBV27 to TRBJ2-7, with TRBD1 matching 10 bases. Germline V lookup: CDR1 MNHEY, CDR2 SMNVEV (reference sequence). V gave up 5 bases and J gave up 6 bases; unmatched junction bases: 7. The CDR3 spans 14 residues. The DNA for the CDR3 is TGTGCCAGCAGTCTCAGGGGACAGGGGAGCGAGCAGTACTTC. Translating it yields CASSLRGQGSEQYF.

The chain carries TRBV10-3 and TRBJ2-7; 14 nucleotides line up with TRBD2. The CDR3 consists of 14 residues. With V trimmed by 6 bases and J by 6 bases, 4 bases remained unmatched. Germline-derived CDR1 and CDR2 are ENHRY and SYGVKD. The CDR3 DNA is TGTGCCATCAGGGGGACTAGCGGGGGCGGCGAGCAGTACTTC. Encoded protein: CAIRGTSGGGEQYF.